Here is one T cell receptor beta chain with its context. What it recognizes is unknown. Repertoires were generated with immunoSEQ multiplex PCR, while TCRdb's copy carries only in-frame clones and drops some. The sample has about 190,000 clones, roughly 86% seen once. The approximately 120-subject validation cohort, separate from the roughly 700-subject first cohort, included the donors. The ends were cut back, 7 bases at V and 6 bases at J, with 13 bases in the middle. Germline CDR1 is SNHLY and CDR2 is FYNNEI. This CDR3 is built from 13 residues. The data were taken from a study of cytomegalovirus exposure and HLA in healthy donors. Study results and caveats: Accounts indicate the classifier identified cytomegalovirus status with strong specificity and sensitivity. Rarity held for most TCR sequences, but there were some public TCRs that occurred in many donors. Cytomegalovirus-associated TCR beta chains were listed, numbering some 180.

The sequencing input was PBMCs. This TCR came from a woman aged 18-29 years in good health and CMV-seronegative. This sequence joins TRBV2 and TRBJ1-5, with D tentatively TRBD1 (6 bases). CDR3 bases: TGTGCCAGCAAACCCCTAGGGGGTCAGCCCCAGCATTTT. It encodes CASKPLGGQPQHF.